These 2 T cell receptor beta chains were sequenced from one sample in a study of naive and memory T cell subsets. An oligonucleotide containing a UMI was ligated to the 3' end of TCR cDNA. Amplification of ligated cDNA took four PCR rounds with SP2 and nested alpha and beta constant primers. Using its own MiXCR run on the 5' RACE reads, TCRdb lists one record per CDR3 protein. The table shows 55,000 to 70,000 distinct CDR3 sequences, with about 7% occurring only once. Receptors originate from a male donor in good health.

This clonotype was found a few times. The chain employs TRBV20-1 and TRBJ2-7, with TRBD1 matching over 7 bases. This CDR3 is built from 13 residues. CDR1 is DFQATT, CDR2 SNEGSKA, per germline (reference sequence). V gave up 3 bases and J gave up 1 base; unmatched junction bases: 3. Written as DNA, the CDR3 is TGCAGTGCTAGGGTGGACAGGTCCTACGAGCAGTACTTC. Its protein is CSARVDRSYEQYF.

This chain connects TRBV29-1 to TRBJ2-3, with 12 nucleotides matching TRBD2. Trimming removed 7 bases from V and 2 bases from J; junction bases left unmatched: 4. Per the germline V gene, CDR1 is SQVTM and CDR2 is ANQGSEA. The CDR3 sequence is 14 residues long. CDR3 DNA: TGCAGCGGGGGACTAGCGGGTTCCACAGATACGCAGTATTTT. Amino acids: CSGGLAGSTDTQYF.